The 13 T cell receptor beta chains below were found in one sample sequenced in a study of HIV-infected patients and healthy controls. Follow-up blood was drawn about 14 weeks, roughly three months, after antiretroviral therapy began. Whole blood was used without fractionation, so all unsorted peripheral T cells were included. About 500 ng RNA was reverse transcribed with alpha and beta constant-region primers. Each of the alpha and beta chains got its own library through chain-specific third strand synthesis with indices. TCRdb reprocessed the 5' RACE reads via MiXCR and lists one record per CDR3 protein. The repertoire holds about 7,900 distinct CDR3 sequences, with roughly 8.1% as singletons. This sample comprised blood, obtained during antiretroviral therapy. The source is an adult with HIV infection.

V usage is TRBV6-2 or TRBV6-3 and J usage is TRBJ2-1; either TRBD1 or TRBD2 may supply D (7 bases each). Germline-derived CDR1 and CDR2 are MNHEY and SVGEGT. V dropped 4 bases and J dropped 9 bases, with 16 bases sitting between them. The CDR3 contains 14 residues. This chain's CDR3 is CASSSGGALGEQFF. CDR3 nucleotides: TGTGCCAGCAGTTCAGGGGGGGCTCTCGGTGAGCAGTTCTTC.

This clonotype was observed a handful of times. V usage is TRBV14 and J usage is TRBJ1-1, with TRBD1 identical over 8 bases. Germline V gene sequence: CDR1 SGHDN, CDR2 FVKESK. The CDR3 runs to 13 residues. V shed 4 bases and J 4 bases; nucleotides not matched to a gene: 2. Written as DNA, the CDR3 is TGTGCCAGCAGCCTAACAGGGGGCACTGAAGCTTTCTTT. It codes for CASSLTGGTEAFF.

This clonotype is judged medium-sized. CDR3 region: CASSYLGNYGYTF. The CDR3 DNA reads TGTGCCAGCAGTTACTTAGGGAACTATGGCTACACCTTC. This rearrangement joins TRBV6-6 to TRBJ1-2; D not resolved. Germline V CDR1 and CDR2: MNHNY, SVGAGI (reference sequence). This CDR3 is built from 13 residues. V lost 1 base and J 2 bases, leaving 5 bases between the germline ends.

This clonotype ranks as medium-sized. The chain links TRBV29-1 to TRBJ2-7; 8 bases line up with TRBD1. This CDR3 comprises 13 residues. The V segment lost 7 bases and the J segment 6 bases; nucleotides outside the gene matches: 11. CDR1 is SQVTM and CDR2 is ANQGSEA in the germline V gene. The CDR3 DNA sequence: TGCAGCGCATCGGACAGGGAAGGGCTCGAGCAGTACTTC. Translated: CSASDREGLEQYF.

Judged by abundance, this clonotype is medium-sized. The gene calls are TRBV9 and TRBJ2-5, with D perhaps matching TRBD1 (5 bases). Germline V gene sequence: CDR1 SGDLS, CDR2 YYNGEE. The CDR3 runs 13 residues. Trimming removed 4 bases from V and 2 bases from J, with 9 bases in between. CDR3 region: CASSTTVQETQYF. CDR3 sequence (DNA): TGTGCCAGCAGCACGACAGTACAAGAGACCCAGTACTTC.

In its sample, this clonotype is medium-sized (0.01 to 0.1%). The chain carries TRBV7-9 and TRBJ2-2, with 10 positions matching TRBD2. Germline-derived CDR1 and CDR2 are SEHNR and FQNEAQ (reference sequence). The CDR3 has 15 amino acids. V shed 4 bases, J shed 7 bases, and the junction held 6 bases outside the gene matches. The CDR3 coding sequence is TGTGCCAGCAGCTCTAGCGGGGGTTTCGACGGGGAGCTGTTTTTT. Residues: CASSSSGGFDGELFF.

The V and J genes are TRBV7-9 and TRBJ2-1; the match to TRBD1 covers 8 bases. Germline V gives CDR1 SEHNR, CDR2 FQNEAQ (reference sequence). The CDR3 is 15 residues long. The V and J ends lost 3 bases and 5 bases, in that order; junction bases with no gene match: 6. CDR3 in amino acids: CASSFQGASNNEQFF. CDR3 DNA sequence: TGTGCCAGCAGCTTCCAGGGGGCGAGCAACAATGAGCAGTTCTTC.

Relative to its sample, this clonotype is medium-sized. This chain uses TRBV10-3 with TRBJ2-5; no definite D call. The germline CDR1 and CDR2 sequences are ENHRY and SYGVKD. The CDR3 has 13 amino acids. V lost 2 bases and J lost 0, with 4 bases in between. This CDR3 is CAISERNQETQYF. The DNA for the CDR3 is TGTGCCATCAGTGAGCGGAACCAAGAGACCCAGTACTTC.

The chain carries TRBV18 and TRBJ2-5, with D hard to call. The V gene's germline CDR1 is KGHSH and CDR2 LQKENI. The V gene lost 0 bases and the J gene lost 2 bases, with 7 bases spanning the gap. The CDR3 has 14 amino acids. This CDR3 is CASSPPGSQETQYF. The CDR3 coding sequence is TGTGCCAGCTCACCACCGGGCAGTCAAGAGACCCAGTACTTC. Using reference TRBV18 and TRBJ2-5 for the parts outside the CDR3, the full variable domain is NAGVMQNPRHLVRRRGQEARLRCSPMKGHSHVYWYRQLPEEGLKFMVYLQKENIIDESGMPKERFSAEFPKEGPSILRIQQVVRGDSAAYFCASSPPGSQETQYFGPGTRLLVL.

In this sample, this clonotype turned up many times. The gene calls are TRBV7-2 and TRBJ2-1; D may match TRBD1 or TRBD2 (5 bases each). The CDR3 sequence is 15 residues long. The ends were cut back, 5 bases at V and 5 bases at J, with 16 bases in the middle. The germline V gene encodes CDR1 SGHTA and CDR2 FQGNSA. The CDR3 coding sequence is TGTGCCAGCAGCCTTCCGGGACCTACTAACAATGAGCAGTTCTTC. Protein sequence: CASSLPGPTNNEQFF. Complete variable domain (other parts from reference TRBV7-2 and TRBJ2-1): GAGVSQSPSNKVTEKGKDVELRCDPISGHTALYWYRQSLGQGLEFLIYFQGNSAPDKSGLPSDRFSAERTGGSVSTLTIQRTQQEDSAVYLCASSLPGPTNNEQFFGPGTRLTVL.

The chain has TRBV30 and TRBJ2-2; D perhaps matches TRBD2 (5 bases). The V gene's germline CDR1 is GTSNPN and CDR2 SVGIG (reference sequence). The CDR3 is 15 residues long. The ends were cut back, 2 bases at V and 3 bases at J, with 13 bases in the middle. As DNA, the CDR3 is TGTGCCTGGAGTTCCCCAGAGGGTGACACCGGGGAGCTGTTTTTT. This sequence encodes CAWSSPEGDTGELFF.

In its sample, this clonotype was seen many times. The chain has TRBV19 and TRBJ2-3; 8 nucleotides match TRBD2. J gave up 1 base and V 3 bases, and 6 bases lay outside the gene matches. This CDR3 region has 16 residues. From germline, CDR1 is LNHDA and CDR2 SQIVND (reference sequence). CDR3 nucleotide sequence: TGTGCCAGTAGTATTATGGCGGGGGGCGGCACAGATACGCAGTATTTT. Amino acid sequence: CASSIMAGGGTDTQYF.

By sample share, this clonotype is large. This chain links TRBV25-1 with TRBJ2-5, with D hard to call. The germline CDR1 and CDR2 sequences are MGHDK and SYGVNS. This CDR3 is built from 11 residues. V lost 4 bases to trimming and J lost 3 bases, with 3 bases between them. DNA for the CDR3: TGTGCCAGCAGTGTTAAAGAGACCCAGTACTTC. This translates into CASSVKETQYF.